Each of the 19 T cell receptor beta chains below was sequenced from the same sample in a study of cytomegalovirus exposure and HLA in healthy donors. 60 Vbeta and 13 Jbeta primers were used in PCR. Method: immunoSEQ multiplex PCR; TCRdb's copy keeps in-frame clones and lacks some. The data contain about 140,000 clones, 65% to 70% of them singletons. Input material: PBMCs. These receptors all come from a human donor in good health.

This clone has more than one count but fewer than ten. The chain recombines TRBV15 with TRBJ2-3; perhaps TRBD2 as D (5 bases). Trimming shortened V by 3 bases and J by 0 bases, and 10 bases separated the two germline ends. Germline V lookup: CDR1 LNHNV, CDR2 YYDKDF (reference sequence). There are 15 residues in the CDR3. CDR3 DNA sequence: TGTGCCACCAGCAGGGAAGGACTGAGCACAGATACGCAGTATTTT. Translated, it gives CATSREGLSTDTQYF. The whole variable domain, remainder taken from reference TRBV15 and TRBJ2-3, is DAMVIQNPRYQVTQFGKPVTLSCSQTLNHNVMYWYQQKSSQAPKLLFHYYDKDFNNEADTPDNFQSRRPNTSFCFLDIRSPGLGDTAMYLCATSREGLSTDTQYFGPGTRLTVL.

The rearrangement uses TRBV4-1 and TRBJ2-3, with D possibly being TRBD2 (6 bases). CDR3 length equals 14 residues. V dropped 3 bases and J dropped 7 bases, with 14 bases sitting between them. Germline lookup yields CDR1 MGHRA and CDR2 YSYEKL. The CDR3 DNA follows: TGCGCCAGCAGCCATGCCCGGGACTCGAATACGCAGTATTTT. Protein product: CASSHARDSNTQYF.

The CDR3 spells CASSLARDNSEQYF. In DNA form, the CDR3 reads TGTGCCAGCAGTTTAGCCCGGGACAATTCCGAGCAGTACTTC. V is TRBV28 and J is TRBJ2-7, with D possibly TRBD1 on 6 matching bases. Germline assignment: CDR1 MDHEN and CDR2 SYDVKM. The V end lost 2 bases, the J end lost 6 bases, and 14 bases lay between the germline ends. CDR3 length: 14 residues.

V usage is TRBV6-5 and J usage is TRBJ2-3, with 8 bases identical to TRBD2. This CDR3 comprises 15 residues. V trimming: 6 bases; J trimming: 0 bases; junction bases outside the gene matches: 5. Germline CDR1 is MNHEY and CDR2 is SVGAGI. The CDR3 here is CASSAGLESTDTQYF. DNA for the CDR3: TGTGCCAGCAGCGCGGGACTAGAGAGCACAGATACGCAGTATTTT.

This rearrangement joins TRBV18 to TRBJ2-7; a possible D gene is TRBD2 (5 bases). Between the trimmed V and J ends, which lost 0 bases and 3 bases, there was a span of 12 bases. Germline CDR1 is KGHSH and CDR2 is LQKENI. CDR3 size: 15 residues. As DNA, the CDR3 is TGTGCCAGCTCACCACCAGTAGCGCCCAGCTACGAGCAGTACTTC. Its protein is CASSPPVAPSYEQYF.

This sequence joins TRBV11-2 and TRBJ2-2, with 10 bases fitting TRBD1. The V segment lost 3 bases and the J segment 2 bases; nucleotides outside the gene matches: 12. The CDR3 consists of 19 residues. Germline V gene lookup returns CDR1 SGHAT and CDR2 FQNNGV. DNA for the CDR3: TGTGCCAGCAGCTTCAGACGAATCCGACAGGGGGCAAACACCGGGGAGCTGTTTTTT. As protein: CASSFRRIRQGANTGELFF.

This chain uses TRBV11-2 with TRBJ1-2; D gene uncertain. Germline V lookup: CDR1 SGHAT, CDR2 FQNNGV. Between the trimmed V and J ends, which lost 5 bases and 0 bases, there was a span of 13 bases. This CDR3 is 15 amino acids long. CDR3 nucleotides: TGTGCCAGCAGCCCACAGTCAACAGCTAACTATGGCTACACCTTC. It encodes CASSPQSTANYGYTF.

The CDR3 region has the DNA TGTGCCAGCAGCTTAACGTATAGAAACACCGGGGAGCTGTTTTTT. This translates into CASSLTYRNTGELFF. The V gene is TRBV7-3, the J gene TRBJ2-2; D remains ambiguous. Germline V gene lookup returns CDR1 SGHTA and CDR2 FQGTGA. The CDR3 is 15 residues long. With 0 bases removed from V and 2 bases from J, the gap between germline ends came to 7 bases.

This clone was seen a few times. This chain joins TRBV4-3 and TRBJ1-1; 7 nucleotides line up with TRBD1. The germline gives CDR1 LGHNA, CDR2 YSLEER. Trimming removed 4 bases from V and 1 base from J; junction bases left unmatched: 9. The CDR3 is 16 amino acids. As DNA, the CDR3 is TGCGCCAGCAGCCGAGGGGGTGGACAGGAGAACACTGAAGCTTTCTTT. Protein product: CASSRGGGQENTEAFF.

A single count supports this clone. CDR3 DNA sequence: TGTGCCAGCAGTGACGCCGGGTCCGGGGACGAGCAGTACTTC. As protein: CASSDAGSGDEQYF. This chain uses TRBV2 with TRBJ2-7; TRBD2 might be the D (5 bases). From germline, CDR1 is SNHLY and CDR2 FYNNEI. With 3 bases removed from V and 5 bases from J, the gap between germline ends came to 14 bases. The CDR3 spans 14 residues.

This rearrangement joins TRBV28 to TRBJ2-7; 8 bases are a match to TRBD2. The CDR3 has 15 residues. With 5 bases clipped from V and 1 base from J, the junction kept 7 bases outside the gene matches. The germline V gene has CDR1 MDHEN and CDR2 SYDVKM. The CDR3 sequence is CASSPTSGSSYEQYF. In nucleotides, the CDR3 is TGTGCCAGCAGTCCAACAAGCGGGAGTTCCTACGAGCAGTACTTC.

CDR3 DNA sequence: TGCGCCGCAAGGAGGGGGCCCGGCAGGGGAGATACGCAGTATTTT. Its protein product is CAARRGPGRGDTQYF. The gene calls are TRBV5-1 and TRBJ2-3; tentative D call: TRBD1 (7 bases). This CDR3 has 15 amino acids. The V end lost 10 bases, the J end lost 5 bases, and 23 bases lay between the germline ends. Per the germline V gene, CDR1 is SGHRS and CDR2 is YFSETQ.

The chain has TRBV7-9 and TRBJ2-1; possibly TRBD2 for D (5 bases). CDR3 size: 13 residues. Between the trimmed V and J ends, which lost 1 base and 7 bases, there was a span of 8 bases. In germline, CDR1 is SEHNR, CDR2 FQNEAQ (reference sequence). The CDR3 DNA sequence: TGTGCCAGCAGCTTAGGGCTAGCAAATGAGCAGTTCTTC. It specifies CASSLGLANEQFF.

Only one count was recorded for this clone. This sample includes further DNA sequences coding for the same CDR3. The CDR3 DNA reads as TGTGCCAGTAGTATTAGTCTGAACACTGAAGCTTTCTTT. Its protein is CASSISLNTEAFF. The chain couples TRBV19 to TRBJ1-1, with D unclear. This CDR3 region has 13 residues. V was clipped by 3 bases and J by 0 bases, with 5 bases between them. Germline V gene lookup returns CDR1 LNHDA and CDR2 SQIVND (reference sequence). Based on the CDR3 plus reference TRBV19 and TRBJ1-1, the full variable domain is DGGITQSPKYLFRKEGQNVTLSCEQNLNHDAMYWYRQDPGQGLRLIYYSQIVNDFQKGDIAEGYSVSREKKESFPLTVTSAQKNPTAFYLCASSISLNTEAFFGQGTRLTVV.

The chain couples TRBV18 to TRBJ1-1; TRBD1 agrees at 9 bases. The CDR3 extends over 15 amino acids. V shed 3 bases, J shed 2 bases, and the junction held 4 bases outside the gene matches. Germline-derived CDR1 and CDR2 are KGHSH and LQKENI. The CDR3: CASSPGTGTNTEAFF. In DNA, the CDR3 is TGTGCCAGCTCACCTGGGACAGGGACTAACACTGAAGCTTTCTTT.

This chain joins TRBV19 and TRBJ2-3, with TRBD2 matching over 14 bases. The V gene's germline CDR1 is LNHDA and CDR2 SQIVND (reference sequence). The CDR3 has 14 amino acids. V shed 11 bases and J 6 bases; nucleotides not matched to a gene: 7. The CDR3 sequence is CAVGTSGSWDTQYF. In nucleotides, the CDR3 is TGTGCCGTCGGGACTAGCGGGAGTTGGGATACGCAGTATTTT.

This chain uses TRBV10-2 with TRBJ1-1, with D maybe TRBD1 (6 bases). This CDR3 is built from 14 residues. Trimming removed 8 bases from V and 0 bases from J, with 13 bases in between. Germline V CDR1 and CDR2: WSHSY, SAAADI. This CDR3 reads CASARTVLNTEAFF. The DNA of the CDR3 is TGCGCCAGCGCGAGGACAGTCTTGAACACTGAAGCTTTCTTT.

This clone was found a few times. The chain uses TRBV11-3 and TRBJ2-1, with 8 bases identical to TRBD2. Germline V gene lookup returns CDR1 SGHNT and CDR2 YENEEA. The CDR3 runs to 20 residues. Trimming at V came to 5 bases and at J to 0 bases, leaving 18 bases not matched to a gene. CDR3: CASSAGYAGGPYSSYNEQFF. Written as DNA, the CDR3 is TGTGCCAGCAGCGCAGGGTACGCGGGAGGCCCCTATAGCTCCTACAATGAGCAGTTCTTC.

The CDR3 DNA sequence: TGTGCCAGCAGCTTAAGAGGAGCCTCCTCTGGAAACACCATATATTTT. Translating it yields CASSLRGASSGNTIYF. The chain uses TRBV11-2 and TRBJ1-3; D not resolved. Germline-derived CDR1 and CDR2 are SGHAT and FQNNGV. CDR3 length: 16 amino acids. Trimming pared 2 bases from V and 0 bases from J, leaving 11 bases between.